The present T cell receptor beta chain was sequenced within a study of blood T cell repertoires in COVID-19. How the authors handled the data: Reference gene primers were amplified, and this amplification served to estimate nucleated cell counts. Clones were sequenced by immunoSEQ multiplex PCR, and TCRdb holds only the in-frame ones, with some missing. For V, J and clone size, that table is used; D and trimming come from the DNA. The table shows around 140,000 clones, with around 89% occurring only once. The V and J ends lost 4 bases and 7 bases respectively, with 11 bases between them. The CDR3 length is 13 residues. From germline, CDR1 is LGHNT and CDR2 FRNRAP.

This chain connects TRBV12-5 to TRBJ2-1; D not certain. What was sequenced was peripheral blood. The sequence was obtained from a man aged 55 to 70 with COVID-19, enrolled during active disease. DNA of the CDR3: TGTGCTAGTGGTTCCACGGGTGGAAATGAGCAGTTCTTC. Its protein product is CASGSTGGNEQFF.